This T cell receptor (beta chain) was documented in a study of T cell responses to AZD1222 COVID-19 vaccine. About the study: Second-dose schedules of about 4 or about 12 weeks were combined.

On this clone itself: Its antigen is currently unknown.

Study-wide points: Most donors were white British and more were female, and clonal diversity was possibly underestimated. Nearly half of the spike-specific TCRs reportedly recognize variant regions that carry no mutations. Seropositive AZD1222 recipients at baseline numbered only five or six.

Only in-frame clones appear in the TCRdb table, and some are missing; sequencing was by immunoSEQ multiplex PCR. The sample shows 100,000 to 120,000 clones, about four fifths of them seen only once. This CDR3 has 15 amino acids. Germline V CDR1 and CDR2: SQVTM, ANQGSEA. Trimming pared 5 bases from V and 2 bases from J, leaving 13 bases between. This receptor was identified in an adult in good health. The chain joins TRBV29-1 to TRBJ2-6; D gene unclear. The sequenced sample was peripheral blood, obtained on day 0 of AZD1222 vaccination. The CDR3 DNA reads TGCAGCGTTATCCTGGTTGAGACTGGGGCCAACGTCCTGACTTTC. Amino acids: CSVILVETGANVLTF.